These 31 T cell receptor beta chains share one sample of origin, sequenced in a study of blood T cell repertoires in COVID-19 (dated by TCRdb to 2018 to 2021). The library was prepared using the immunoSEQ multiplex PCR assay. This immuneACCESS table, as held by TCRdb, lists in-frame sequences with V and J called but not all clones. Of the missing ones, under half trace to an unresolved V gene in checked studies; the others have no known cause. The sample contains around 310,000 clones, around 92% of them found a single time. Roughly a tenth of the sample is taken by the ten largest. Sequencing was carried out using PBMCs or T cells enriched from blood (not recorded which). The receptors stem from a woman aged 25 to 39 who had recovered from COVID-19.

This chain uses TRBV5-4 with TRBJ1-3; D is perhaps TRBD1 (6 bases). Trimming removed 7 bases at V and 6 bases at J, with 17 bases between. The length of the CDR3 is 14 residues. Looked up from germline, CDR1 is SGHNT and CDR2 is YYREEE (reference sequence). CDR3 coding DNA: TGTGCCAGCCGGGGACAACCTGGGGAAAACACCATATATTTT. Residues: CASRGQPGENTIYF.

This clone was seen once. The rearrangement uses TRBV5-6 and TRBJ2-2, with TRBD2 matching over 12 bases. This CDR3 spans 17 amino acids. Germline-derived CDR1 and CDR2 are SGHDT and YYEEEE. The junction had 8 bases not matched to a gene; V was cut back by 4 bases and J by 4 bases. The CDR3 nucleotides are TGTGCCAGCAGCCTACGGACTAGCGGGGAGTTCACCGGGGAGCTGTTTTTT. As protein: CASSLRTSGEFTGELFF.

The V and J genes are TRBV29-1 and TRBJ2-5, with D possibly TRBD2 on 5 matching bases. The germline V gene encodes CDR1 SQVTM and CDR2 ANQGSEA. The CDR3 has 14 amino acids. V lost 3 bases to trimming and J lost 4 bases, with 15 bases between them. The CDR3 loop reads CSVDHSTRGETQYF. CDR3 DNA: TGCAGCGTTGACCACAGTACTAGAGGAGAGACCCAGTACTTC. The full variable domain, its missing parts supplied by reference TRBV29-1 and TRBJ2-5, is SAVISQKPSRDICQRGTSLTIQCQVDSQVTMMFWYRQQPGQSLTLIATANQGSEATYESGFVIDKFPISRPNLTFSTLTVSNMSPEDSSIYLCSVDHSTRGETQYFGPGTRLLVL.

The chain is built from TRBV5-1 and TRBJ2-6, with D tentatively TRBD2 (6 bases). Deletions cut 0 bases from V and 1 base from J, with 11 bases between. The CDR3 spans 17 residues. The germline CDR1 and CDR2 sequences are SGHRS and YFSETQ. CDR3 in DNA: TGCGCCAGCAGCTTGGGGGACTTAATATCTGGGGCCAACGTCCTGACTTTC. It encodes CASSLGDLISGANVLTF.

The genes are TRBV6-4 and TRBJ1-4; 8 bases are shared with TRBD1. Germline CDR1 and CDR2: MRHNA and SNTAGT. The CDR3 is 15 amino acids. V dropped 5 bases and J dropped 4; count of bases not matched to a gene: 6. As DNA, the CDR3 is TGTGCCAGCAGTCCGGGACAGGAGCTTAATGAAAAACTGTTTTTT. It specifies CASSPGQELNEKLFF.

This sequence joins TRBV18 and TRBJ1-1; D unclear. CDR1 and CDR2 (germline): KGHSH, LQKENI. The CDR3 is 12 amino acids. V lost 4 bases and J 1 base, leaving 4 bases between the germline ends. DNA for the CDR3: TGTGCCAGCTCACGGCCGAACACTGAAGCTTTCTTT. It codes for CASSRPNTEAFF.

The chain links TRBV4-1 to TRBJ1-5; D unclear. V was pared by 0 bases and J by 4 bases, with 13 bases between. The CDR3 loop spans 16 amino acids. The germline gives CDR1 MGHRA, CDR2 YSYEKL. CDR3 nucleotide sequence: TGCGCCAGCAGCCAAGAGATTGAGAAACGAAATCAGCCCCAGCATTTT. Amino acids: CASSQEIEKRNQPQHF.

The rearrangement joins TRBV6-6 to TRBJ2-2; 7 bases align to TRBD2. The J segment lost 3 bases and the V segment lost 6 bases, leaving 7 bases of the junction unmatched. Germline loops: CDR1 MNHNY, CDR2 SVGAGI (reference sequence). The CDR3 length is 15 residues. CDR3 sequence: CASRGRERDTGELFF. CDR3 in DNA: TGTGCCAGCAGGGGGAGGGAGCGGGACACCGGGGAGCTGTTTTTT.

This chain uses TRBV2 with TRBJ2-3, with 8 bases identical to TRBD2. CDR3 length: 14 residues. Trimming took 7 bases from V and 4 from J; bases not matched to a gene: 7. CDR1 and CDR2 from the germline V gene are SNHLY and FYNNEI. For the CDR3, the DNA is TGTGCCAGCATGGACTCGCGGGAGGCAGATACGCAGTATTTT. This gives the protein CASMDSREADTQYF.

The genes are TRBV7-2 and TRBJ2-1; TRBD2 aligns across 9 bases. The CDR3 has 17 residues. Germline-derived CDR1 and CDR2 are SGHTA and FQGNSA. V gave up 1 base and J gave up 0 bases; unmatched junction bases: 4. CDR3: CASSLEAGGLSYNEQFF. The CDR3, as DNA: TGTGCCAGCAGCTTAGAAGCGGGAGGTCTCTCCTACAATGAGCAGTTCTTC.

The chain has TRBV27 and TRBJ2-1; the match to TRBD2 covers 14 bases. CDR3 length equals 13 residues. With 6 bases clipped from V and 12 bases from J, the junction kept 4 bases outside the gene matches. The V gene's germline CDR1 is MNHEY and CDR2 SMNVEV (reference sequence). For the CDR3, the DNA is TGTGCCAGCAGGGGACTAGCGGGAGAGGGGCAGTTCTTC. Protein sequence: CASRGLAGEGQFF.

This chain connects TRBV9 to TRBJ2-2; TRBD2 is a possible D gene (7 bases). The CDR3 runs 18 residues. Trimming removed 0 bases at V and 4 bases at J, with 19 bases between. CDR1 is SGDLS and CDR2 is YYNGEE in the germline V gene. Here the CDR3 reads CASSVGHSGRGATGELFF. DNA for the CDR3: TGTGCCAGCAGCGTAGGTCACAGCGGTCGGGGGGCCACCGGGGAGCTGTTTTTT.

The chain joins TRBV4-1 to TRBJ2-5; D remains ambiguous. Germline V lookup: CDR1 MGHRA, CDR2 YSYEKL. V was trimmed by 1 base and J by 5 bases, leaving 8 bases between them. This CDR3 is built from 13 residues. The CDR3 protein is CASSQGRIETQYF. CDR3 bases: TGCGCCAGCAGCCAAGGGCGGATTGAGACCCAGTACTTC.

The V and J genes are TRBV6-1 and TRBJ2-7, with D perhaps TRBD2 (6 bases). The CDR3 loop spans 15 amino acids. The V end was cut by 2 bases, the J end by 4 bases, with 15 bases between. The germline V gene encodes CDR1 MNHNS and CDR2 SASEGT. Written as DNA, the CDR3 is TGTGCCAGCAGTGAAAGCGGGCCAGGCAGGTACGAGCAGTACTTC. This gives the protein CASSESGPGRYEQYF.

This clone appeared once. The J gene is TRBJ2-1, the V gene TRBV7-2, with TRBD2 identical over 11 bases. The CDR3 length is 18 residues. Trimming at V came to 6 bases and at J to 0 bases, leaving 10 bases not matched to a gene. Germline CDR1 reads SGHTA; CDR2 reads FQGNSA. CDR3 sequence reads: CASSRGFLAGGSYNEQFF. DNA for the CDR3: TGTGCCAGCAGTAGGGGATTCCTAGCGGGAGGCTCCTACAATGAGCAGTTCTTC.

The chain joins TRBV6-2 or TRBV6-3 to TRBJ2-5; 8 positions match TRBD2. This CDR3 is built from 16 residues. V lost 5 bases, J lost 5 bases, and 13 bases stayed unmatched. The germline gives CDR1 MNHEY, CDR2 SVGEGT. CDR3 in amino acids: CASSGLSSGSIETQYF. The CDR3, as DNA: TGTGCCAGCAGTGGTTTGTCGAGCGGGAGTATCGAGACCCAGTACTTC.

For the CDR3, the DNA is TGTGCCAGCCAAGGACAGGGGTCCGCTGAAGCTTTCTTT. It encodes CASQGQGSAEAFF. The V and J genes are TRBV27 and TRBJ1-1, with 9 bases matching TRBD1. This CDR3 has 13 amino acids. Germline V CDR1 and CDR2: MNHEY, SMNVEV (reference sequence). J lost 6 bases, V lost 8 bases, and 7 bases had no gene match.

V usage is TRBV28 and J usage is TRBJ1-1; tentative D call: TRBD1 (5 bases). CDR3 length equals 14 residues. Germline loops: CDR1 MDHEN, CDR2 SYDVKM. V lost 4 bases to trimming and J lost 5 bases, with 14 bases between them. The CDR3 bases are TGTGCCAGCAGTTCGCTCCGGGGGGTTACTGAAGCTTTCTTT. This codes for CASSSLRGVTEAFF.

The chain uses TRBV27 and TRBJ2-1; 7 nucleotides match TRBD1. The junction had 3 bases not matched to a gene; V was cut back by 8 bases and J by 2 bases. CDR3 length equals 13 residues. Germline loops: CDR1 MNHEY, CDR2 SMNVEV (reference sequence). The CDR3 DNA sequence: TGTGCCAGCGGGCAGGGGGCCTACAATGAGCAGTTCTTC. It is translated as CASGQGAYNEQFF.

The CDR3 region is CASSIMFRRGQETQYF. The CDR3 nucleotides are TGTGCCAGTAGTATAATGTTTAGGCGGGGGCAAGAGACCCAGTACTTC. V is TRBV19 and J is TRBJ2-5, with 7 bases lining up with TRBD2. Germline CDR1 LNHDA, CDR2 SQIVND (reference sequence). The CDR3 has 16 residues. Trimming at V came to 2 bases and at J to 2 bases, leaving 8 bases not matched to a gene.

The count of this clone is one. In nucleotides, the CDR3 is TGTGCCAGCAGCTTTGTGCGTGGCGAGCAGTACTTC. The encoded protein is CASSFVRGEQYF. The rearrangement uses TRBV7-9 and TRBJ2-7, with D hard to call. This CDR3 contains 12 residues. The germline CDR1 and CDR2 sequences are SEHNR and FQNEAQ (reference sequence). Trimming removed 3 bases at V and 6 bases at J, with 9 bases between.

The chain is built from TRBV6-5 and TRBJ2-1; 13 positions agree with TRBD2. This CDR3 contains 16 residues. Per the germline V gene, CDR1 is MNHEY and CDR2 is SVGAGI. V lost 0 bases to trimming and J lost 10 bases; unmatched junction nucleotides: 6. This CDR3 reads CASSYSGTSGKAEQFF. The CDR3 bases are TGTGCCAGCAGTTACTCGGGGACTAGCGGGAAGGCGGAGCAGTTCTTC.

The V call is TRBV7-9, the J call TRBJ1-1; 8 bases are a match to TRBD1. Germline CDR1 is SEHNR and CDR2 is FQNEAQ (reference sequence). The trim removed 1 base at V and 6 bases at J, leaving 4 bases unmatched. The CDR3 is made up of 14 amino acids. The CDR3 coding sequence is TGTGCCAGCAGCTTAGTCTCCAGGGGGCCTGAAGCTTTCTTT. Its protein product is CASSLVSRGPEAFF.

In this sample, this clone turned up a few times. CDR3 residues: CASSMALRQWYTNQPQHF. The DNA of the CDR3 is TGTGCCAGTAGTATGGCCCTGAGACAGTGGTACACCAATCAGCCCCAGCATTTT. The rearrangement joins TRBV19 to TRBJ1-5; a weak D match, TRBD1 (5 bases). V was shortened by 3 bases and J by 3 bases, with 21 bases between the two germline ends. CDR3 length: 18 amino acids. Looked up from germline, CDR1 is LNHDA and CDR2 is SQIVND (reference sequence).

The chain is built from TRBV6-4 and TRBJ1-2; D ambiguous. In germline, CDR1 is MRHNA, CDR2 SNTAGT. The germline V and J ends were trimmed by 6 bases and 7 bases, with 18 bases remaining between them. The CDR3 is 14 amino acids. In nucleotides, the CDR3 is TGTGCCAGCAGGCCGCGCTGGTCCGAGGGTGGCTACACCTTC. It specifies CASRPRWSEGGYTF.

A single count supports this clone. The chain has TRBV7-2 and TRBJ2-5; TRBD2 might be the D (6 bases). The CDR3 contains 16 residues. Trimming cost V 5 bases and J 0 bases, with 16 bases left between them. Germline CDR1 SGHTA, CDR2 FQGNSA. The CDR3 region has the DNA TGTGCCAGCAGCGGAACGGGACTCACAAACCAAGAGACCCAGTACTTC. Amino acids: CASSGTGLTNQETQYF.

This clone occurred once. The chain couples TRBV6-5 to TRBJ1-1; D unclear. The germline gives CDR1 MNHEY, CDR2 SVGAGI. The CDR3 covers 13 residues. Deletions cut 6 bases from V and 4 bases from J, with 12 bases between. CDR3 DNA: TGTGCCAGCAGAGCGGGGTTGGGCACTGAAGCTTTCTTT. Translating gives CASRAGLGTEAFF.

Only one count was recorded for this clone. The J gene is TRBJ2-2, the V gene TRBV11-3; unclear D gene. The germline V and J ends were trimmed by 1 base and 2 bases, with 8 bases remaining between them. The V gene's germline CDR1 is SGHNT and CDR2 YENEEA. The CDR3 runs to 15 residues. The CDR3 sequence: CASSLVFPNTGELFF. The CDR3 DNA reads TGTGCCAGCAGCTTAGTTTTTCCTAACACCGGGGAGCTGTTTTTT.

The chain combines TRBV9 with TRBJ1-1, with TRBD1 matching over 8 bases. In germline, CDR1 is SGDLS, CDR2 YYNGEE. Trimming removed 0 bases from V and 3 bases from J; junction bases left unmatched: 7. The CDR3 has 16 amino acids. CDR3 amino acids: CASSVGRPGQDTEAFF. For the CDR3, the DNA is TGTGCCAGCAGCGTAGGTAGACCGGGACAGGACACTGAAGCTTTCTTT.

This clone was recorded only once. The chain recombines TRBV27 with TRBJ2-3; TRBD2 aligns across 7 bases. Germline assignment: CDR1 MNHEY and CDR2 SMNVEV (reference sequence). V shed 1 base and J 6 bases; nucleotides not matched to a gene: 16. The CDR3 contains 18 residues. CDR3 sequence (DNA): TGTGCCAGCAGTTTATTCAGTAGGGGCGGGAGTGGGTCCGATACGCAGTATTTT. Its translation: CASSLFSRGGSGSDTQYF.

The rearrangement joins TRBV4-3 to TRBJ1-2, with D possibly being TRBD1 (5 bases). The CDR3 extends over 15 amino acids. The V end was cut by 2 bases, the J end by 4 bases, with 14 bases between. The V gene's germline CDR1 is LGHNA and CDR2 YSLEER. This CDR3 is CASSQTTDSSYGYTF. In nucleotides, the CDR3 is TGCGCCAGCAGCCAAACTACCGACAGTTCCTATGGCTACACCTTC.